Reported below is one TCR beta chain. Its antigen is unknown. The authors ran a second PCR of roughly 6 to 12 cycles using a sample-barcoded 5' primer and a J-beta primer mix. Every individual sample yielded 2.5 million or more paired-end reads (each containing CDR3). One entry per CDR3 protein results from TCRdb running MiXCR on the 5' RACE reads. The sample carries about 930,000 distinct CDR3 sequences, about 27% recorded once. Losses at the gene ends were 4 bases for V and 7 bases for J; bases not matched to a gene: 7. The germline V gene has CDR1 KGHDR and CDR2 SFDVKD. The CDR3 covers 15 residues. Donors were healthy Caucasian individuals from Russia aged about 6 to 90. This entry belongs to a study of blood T cells in healthy people across ages. Study results and caveats: Not knowing donor CMV status may have confounded expanded clonotype changes. Calculation of diversity from one million T cells yielded estimates considered to be underestimates.

This sample also appeared in a second study, on T cells of mothers and their children.

The chain combines TRBV24-1 with TRBJ2-1, with TRBD1 matching 9 bases. This clonotype was obtained from a woman aged 40 to 50 in good health. Sequenced sample: blood. The DNA of the CDR3 is TGTGCCACCAGTGACCCGGTTGGGACAGGGAATGAGCAGTTCTTC. Translated: CATSDPVGTGNEQFF.